This T cell receptor (beta chain) was obtained from a study of T cells in Graves' hyperthyroidism and ophthalmopathy (dated by TCRdb to between 2018 and 2021). Study-level background: Peripheral blood was collected at initial diagnosis, before any treatment. In addition, the study compared T-cell repertoires in thyroid tissue and in blood from roughly six Graves' hyperthyroidism patients. According to the paper, TCR Vbeta CDR3 sequencing was carried out on approximately 140 peripheral blood samples, which came from fewer than 50 ophthalmopathy, around 74 hyperthyroidism and roughly 17 progressor patients. For training and testing, the 80 to 100 patients in the discovery cohort were randomly divided in a 7:3 ratio. Following sampling, methimazole starting at 30 mg daily was given to hyperthyroidism patients, and high-dose intravenous methylprednisolone was given to ophthalmopathy patients. Whether ophthalmopathy could be predicted prospectively was tested in an independent validation cohort made up of 18 to 20 hyperthyroidism patients plus 17 patients who later progressed to ophthalmopathy. A discovery cohort of roughly 100 patients, 43 with Graves' ophthalmopathy and about 58 with stable Graves' hyperthyroidism, was used to find distinguishing TCR V-J signatures. Study-wide conclusions, independent of this receptor: In cross-validation, a model built on a 13 V-J signature told ophthalmopathy apart from stable hyperthyroidism with approximately 90% sensitivity and around 84% specificity, and in testing the same model reached 80%/75%. In validation, the model predicted progression to ophthalmopathy with approximately 71% sensitivity and over 72% specificity, a median of roughly seven months before onset. Most expanded thyroid clonotypes (frequency above 0.001) were also detected in blood, suggesting blood repertoires may reflect thyroid immune responses. Sample size was not statistically predetermined, and investigators were not blinded to group allocation.

A patient counted as having stable Graves' hyperthyroidism if no progression to ophthalmopathy occurred over 18 months of follow-up. The hyperthyroidism patients were between 18 and 65 years old and newly diagnosed, with a disease duration of less than 2 months. Patients with uncontrolled infections, other autoimmune diseases, pregnancy or lactation were excluded. Clinical symptoms, serum thyroxine and TRAb, thyroid ultrasound, and orbital computed tomography formed the basis for the diagnoses. PBMCs were isolated from 10 ml of fresh peripheral blood by Ficoll-Paque density gradient centrifugation. Total RNA was extracted with Trizol reagent, and quality was checked on an Agilent 2100 Bioanalyzer. The TCR beta CDR3 regions were amplified from RNA transcripts. For the first round of RT-PCR on the TCR CDR3, the HTBI primer set was used together with the Qiagen OneStep RT-PCR kit. The libraries were constructed in a second round of multiplex PCR and then size-selected and purified. Sequencing of the libraries was done on an Illumina HiSeq2000 using paired-end 100 bp reads. The original pipeline was this. SOAPnuke was used to process the raw data, with reads discarded if the reads contained adapters or uncalled bases, had a mean Phred below 15, or lacked an exact constant-primer or identifier match. COPE v1.2.5 was used to merge high-quality paired reads, and clonotypes were defined as unique nucleotide sequences. MiTCR v1.1 was used to align clonotypes to the IMGT TRBV, TRBD and TRBJ reference segments. The analysis included only V-J combinations with a frequency above 0.0001, which together covered 99% to 99.2% of the repertoires. A TCS score was defined as the ratio of F50 (clonal expansion) to E x V (chaos), with BLOSUM62-based TCRdist applied between CDR3 peptides within each V-J. Welch's t-statistics and random forest reduced around 520 V-J features to around 14, which were used in a naive Bayes classifier (R e1071). TCRdb trimmed public reads at Q25 via fastp, called clones via MiXCR and kept in-frame beta chains. Under each unique CDR3 protein, matching rows form one entry showing the most common genes and DNA. None of the V and J calls come from the authors' own analysis; TCRdb made them. The sample yields around 350,000 distinct CDR3 sequences; 19% were counted once. The ten top clones hold about 3.7% of the sample.

From the cysteine up to the phenylalanine, the CDR3 has a length of 15 residues. The kept DNA is CDR3 alone, 45 bases in frame from the first base. In the germline V gene, CDR1 corresponds to KGHSH and CDR2 to LQKENI. A word on this clonotype: The antigen it binds to is not known. A much larger clone sits a single nucleotide away, making a read error possible.

The clonotype originates from a young woman with Graves' hyperthyroidism. This chain is built from TRBV18 and TRBJ2-5; 9 of the junction bases match TRBD1. Material: blood. The CDR3 in this case is CASSPSGTGKETKYF. The DNA sequence is given as TGTGCCAGCTCACCAAGCGGGACAGGGAAAGAGACCAAGTACTTC.